This T cell receptor (beta chain) appears in the sequencing data of a study of T cell repertoires in cytomegalovirus infection. Overall study: Selection of CMV epitopes for the study included recently identified HLA-C-restricted and well-studied HLA-B-restricted ones. Through public TCR beta signatures, both CMV infection and matching HLA type were indicated.

One entry per CDR3 protein results from TCRdb running MiXCR on the reads. The sample lists hundreds of thousands of distinct CDR3 sequences, roughly 30% occurring once. A few counts support this clonotype. Its antigen is unidentified. This TCR was recovered from a human donor in good health (CMV status not recorded). Some clones in this sample may be carry-over from other donors' samples. The specimen comprised cultured PBMCs, sampled from culture after CMV antigen stimulation.

CDR3 DNA: TGTGCCAGCAGCGAAGGGAGCCTAAGGACCCAGTACTTC. Translating gives CASSEGSLRTQYF. V and J are TRBV7-2 and TRBJ2-5; perhaps TRBD2 as D (5 bases). In germline, CDR1 is SGHTA, CDR2 FQGNSA. This CDR3 has 13 amino acids. V was pared by 5 bases and J by 7 bases, with 14 bases between.